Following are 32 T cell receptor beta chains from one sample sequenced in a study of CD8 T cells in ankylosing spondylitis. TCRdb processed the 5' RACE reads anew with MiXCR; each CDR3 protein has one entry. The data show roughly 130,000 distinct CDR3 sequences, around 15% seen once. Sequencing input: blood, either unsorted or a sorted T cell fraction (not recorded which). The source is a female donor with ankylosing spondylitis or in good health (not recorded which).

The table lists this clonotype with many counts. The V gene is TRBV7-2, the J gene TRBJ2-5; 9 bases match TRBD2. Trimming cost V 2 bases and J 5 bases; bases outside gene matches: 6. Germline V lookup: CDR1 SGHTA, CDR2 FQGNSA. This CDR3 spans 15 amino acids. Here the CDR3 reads CASSLRAGGYETQYF. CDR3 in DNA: TGTGCCAGCAGCTTAAGGGCGGGGGGGTATGAGACCCAGTACTTC.

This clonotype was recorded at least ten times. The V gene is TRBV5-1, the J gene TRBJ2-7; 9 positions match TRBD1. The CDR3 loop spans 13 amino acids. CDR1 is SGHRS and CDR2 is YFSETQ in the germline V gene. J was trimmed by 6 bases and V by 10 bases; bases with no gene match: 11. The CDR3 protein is CASTGTGKVEQYF. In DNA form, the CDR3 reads TGCGCCTCGACCGGGACAGGGAAGGTCGAGCAGTACTTC.

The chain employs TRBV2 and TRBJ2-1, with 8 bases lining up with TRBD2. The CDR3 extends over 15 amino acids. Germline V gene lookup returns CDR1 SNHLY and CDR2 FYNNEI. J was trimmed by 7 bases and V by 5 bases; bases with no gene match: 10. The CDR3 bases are TGTGCCAGCAGTTCCACGGGAGGGCCGCGGAATGAGCAGTTCTTC. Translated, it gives CASSSTGGPRNEQFF.

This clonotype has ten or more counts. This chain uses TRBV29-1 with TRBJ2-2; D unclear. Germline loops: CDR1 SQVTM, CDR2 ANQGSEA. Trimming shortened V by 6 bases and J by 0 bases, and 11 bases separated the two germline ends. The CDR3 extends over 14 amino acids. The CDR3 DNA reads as TGCAGCGTCCAGATTATTTCGAACACCGGGGAGCTGTTTTTT. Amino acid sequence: CSVQIISNTGELFF.

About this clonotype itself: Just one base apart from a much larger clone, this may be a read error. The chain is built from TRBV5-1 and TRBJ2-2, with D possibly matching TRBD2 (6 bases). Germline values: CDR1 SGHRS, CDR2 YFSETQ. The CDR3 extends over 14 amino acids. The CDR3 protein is CASSSTVYGGDLFF. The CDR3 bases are TGCGCCAGCAGCTCGACAGTTTATGGCGGGGACCTGTTTTTT.

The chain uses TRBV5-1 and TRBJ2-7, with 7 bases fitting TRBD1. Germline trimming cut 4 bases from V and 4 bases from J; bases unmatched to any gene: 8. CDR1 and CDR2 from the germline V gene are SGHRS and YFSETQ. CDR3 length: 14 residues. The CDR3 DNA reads TGCGCCAGCAGCGTTGACAGGGCGAGTTACGAGCAGTACTTC. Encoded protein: CASSVDRASYEQYF.

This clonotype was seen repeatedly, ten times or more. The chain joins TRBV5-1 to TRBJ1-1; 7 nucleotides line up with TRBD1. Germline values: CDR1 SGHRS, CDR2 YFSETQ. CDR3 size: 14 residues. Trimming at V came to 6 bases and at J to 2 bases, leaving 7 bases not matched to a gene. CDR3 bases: TGCGCCAGCAAGGTAGGGACAGCAAACACTGAAGCTTTCTTT. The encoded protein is CASKVGTANTEAFF.

The DNA for the CDR3 is TGTGCCAGCAGCAATGGGGGGGAGCTGTTTTTT. Translated, it gives CASSNGGELFF. The chain is built from TRBV6-2 or TRBV6-3 and TRBJ2-2; D not certain. The CDR3 extends over 11 amino acids. The ends were cut back, 6 bases at V and 8 bases at J, with 7 bases in the middle. The germline V gene has CDR1 MNHEY and CDR2 SVGEGT.

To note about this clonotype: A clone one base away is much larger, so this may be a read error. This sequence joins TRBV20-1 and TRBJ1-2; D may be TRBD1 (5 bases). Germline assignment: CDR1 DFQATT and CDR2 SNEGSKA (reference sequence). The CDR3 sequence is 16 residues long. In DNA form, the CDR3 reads TGCAGTGGTAGAGACATCCGGGACCTCTCATCCTTTGGCTACACCTTC. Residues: CSGRDIRDLSSFGYTF.

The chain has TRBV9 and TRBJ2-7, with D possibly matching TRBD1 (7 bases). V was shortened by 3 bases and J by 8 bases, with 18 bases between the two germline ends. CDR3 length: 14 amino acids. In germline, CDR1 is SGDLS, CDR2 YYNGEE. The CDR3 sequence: CASSEPPGGGKQYF. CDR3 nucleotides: TGTGCCAGCAGCGAGCCCCCCGGAGGGGGCAAGCAGTACTTC.

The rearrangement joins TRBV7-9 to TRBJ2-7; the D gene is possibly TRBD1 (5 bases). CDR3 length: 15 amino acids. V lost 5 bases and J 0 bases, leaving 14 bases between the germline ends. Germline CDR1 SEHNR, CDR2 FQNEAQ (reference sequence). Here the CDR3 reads CASSRSTDVSYEQYF. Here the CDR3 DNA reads TGTGCCAGCAGCAGATCGACAGACGTCTCCTACGAGCAGTACTTC.

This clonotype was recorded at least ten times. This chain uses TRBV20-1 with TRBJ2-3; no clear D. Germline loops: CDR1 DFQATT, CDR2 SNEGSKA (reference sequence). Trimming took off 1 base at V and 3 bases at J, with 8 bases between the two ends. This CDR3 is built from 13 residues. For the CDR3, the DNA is TGCAGTGCTAGAGTTGACGGTACAGATACGCAGTATTTT. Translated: CSARVDGTDTQYF.

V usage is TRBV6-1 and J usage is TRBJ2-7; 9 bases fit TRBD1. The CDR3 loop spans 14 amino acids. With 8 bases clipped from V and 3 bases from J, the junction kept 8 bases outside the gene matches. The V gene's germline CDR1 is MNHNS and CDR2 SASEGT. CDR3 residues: CASGPGTGIYEQYF. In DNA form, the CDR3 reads TGTGCCAGCGGCCCCGGGACAGGGATCTACGAGCAGTACTTC.

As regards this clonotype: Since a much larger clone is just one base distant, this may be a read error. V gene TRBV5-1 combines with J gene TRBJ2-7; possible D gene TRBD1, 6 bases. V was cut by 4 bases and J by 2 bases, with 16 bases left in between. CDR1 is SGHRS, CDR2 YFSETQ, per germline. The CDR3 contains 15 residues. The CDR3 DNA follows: TGCGCCAGCAGCAGGAACAGGGCGCAGCCCTACGAGCAGTACTTC. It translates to CASSRNRAQPYEQYF.

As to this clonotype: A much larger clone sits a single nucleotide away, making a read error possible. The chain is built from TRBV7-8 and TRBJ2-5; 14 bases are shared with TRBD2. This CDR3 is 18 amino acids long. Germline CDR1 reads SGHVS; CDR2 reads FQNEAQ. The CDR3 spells CVSSWGTSGRGSKETQYF. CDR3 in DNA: TGTGTCAGCAGCTGGGGGACTAGCGGGAGAGGTTCCAAGGAGACCCAGTACTTC.

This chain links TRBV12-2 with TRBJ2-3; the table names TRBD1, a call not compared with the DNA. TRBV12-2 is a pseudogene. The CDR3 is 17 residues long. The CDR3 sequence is CASRLPPRDRGRDTQYF. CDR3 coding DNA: TGTGCAAGTCGCCTGCCTCCGCGGGACAGGGGAAGGGATACGCAGTATTTT.

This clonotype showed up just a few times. This chain's CDR3 is CASSPGDRDRASSYEQYF. The DNA of the CDR3 is TGTGCCAGCAGCCCCGGAGACCGGGACAGGGCGAGCTCCTACGAGCAGTACTTC. This chain connects TRBV11-2 to TRBJ2-7, with TRBD1 matching over 9 bases. CDR3 length: 18 residues. CDR1 and CDR2 from the germline V gene are SGHAT and FQNNGV. With V trimmed by 5 bases and J by 0 bases, 14 bases remained unmatched.

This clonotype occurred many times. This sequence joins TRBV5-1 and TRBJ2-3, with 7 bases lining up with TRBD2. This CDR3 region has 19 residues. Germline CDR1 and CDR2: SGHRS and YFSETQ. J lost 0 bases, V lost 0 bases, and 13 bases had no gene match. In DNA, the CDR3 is TGCGCCAGCAGCTTGGCCCCCGCGGCGGGGGTGACGAGCACAGATACGCAGTATTTT. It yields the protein CASSLAPAAGVTSTDTQYF.

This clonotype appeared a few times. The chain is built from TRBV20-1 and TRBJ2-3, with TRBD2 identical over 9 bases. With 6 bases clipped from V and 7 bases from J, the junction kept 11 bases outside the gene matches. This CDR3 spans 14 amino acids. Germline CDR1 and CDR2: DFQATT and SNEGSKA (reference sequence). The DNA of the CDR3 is TGCAGTGCCTCGTTAGCGGGAGTGATCAATACGCAGTATTTT. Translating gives CSASLAGVINTQYF.

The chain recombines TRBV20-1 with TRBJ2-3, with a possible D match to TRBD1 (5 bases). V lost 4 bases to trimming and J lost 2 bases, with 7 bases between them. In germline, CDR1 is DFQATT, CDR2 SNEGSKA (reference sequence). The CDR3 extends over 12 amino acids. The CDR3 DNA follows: TGCAGTGCTATGGACACCACAGATACGCAGTATTTT. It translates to CSAMDTTDTQYF.

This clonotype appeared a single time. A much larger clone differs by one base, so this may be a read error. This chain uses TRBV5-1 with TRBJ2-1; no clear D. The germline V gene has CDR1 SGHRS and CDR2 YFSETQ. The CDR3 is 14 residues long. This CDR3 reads CAGSLDAVYNEQFF. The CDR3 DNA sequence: TGCGCCGGCAGCTTGGATGCGGTCTACAATGAGCAGTTCTTC.

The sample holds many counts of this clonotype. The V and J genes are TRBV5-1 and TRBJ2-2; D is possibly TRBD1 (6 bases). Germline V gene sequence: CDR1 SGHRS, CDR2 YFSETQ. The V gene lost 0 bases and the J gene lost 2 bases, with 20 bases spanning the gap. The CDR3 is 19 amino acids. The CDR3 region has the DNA TGCGCCAGCAGCTTGGCCGGTTACGGGACAACCAGCAACACCGGGGAGCTGTTTTTT. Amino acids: CASSLAGYGTTSNTGELFF.

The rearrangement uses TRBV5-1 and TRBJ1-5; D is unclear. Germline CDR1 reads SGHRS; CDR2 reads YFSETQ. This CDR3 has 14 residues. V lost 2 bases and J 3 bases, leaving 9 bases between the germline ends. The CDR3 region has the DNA TGCGCCAGCAGCTTAGACGGGATCAATCAGCCCCAGCATTTT. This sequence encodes CASSLDGINQPQHF.

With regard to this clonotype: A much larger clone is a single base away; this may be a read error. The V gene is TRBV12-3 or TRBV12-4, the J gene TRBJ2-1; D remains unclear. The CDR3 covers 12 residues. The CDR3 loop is CASSLKDREQLF. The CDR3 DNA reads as TGTGCCAGCAGTTTAAAGGACCGTGAGCAGCTCTTC.

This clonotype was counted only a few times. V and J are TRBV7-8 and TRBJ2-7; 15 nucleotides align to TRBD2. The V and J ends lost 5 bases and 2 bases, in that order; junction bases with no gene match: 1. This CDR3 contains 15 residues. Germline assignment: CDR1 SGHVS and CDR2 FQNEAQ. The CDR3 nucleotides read TGTGCCAGCAGCCGGACTAGCGGGGGGGCCTACGAGCAGTACTTC. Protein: CASSRTSGGAYEQYF.

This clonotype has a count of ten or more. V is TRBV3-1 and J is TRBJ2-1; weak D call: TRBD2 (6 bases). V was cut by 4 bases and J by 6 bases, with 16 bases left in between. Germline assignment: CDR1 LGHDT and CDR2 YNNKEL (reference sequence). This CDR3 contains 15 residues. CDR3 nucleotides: TGTGCCAGCAGCCCAACCCAGACTAGATCCAATGAGCAGTTCTTC. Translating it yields CASSPTQTRSNEQFF.

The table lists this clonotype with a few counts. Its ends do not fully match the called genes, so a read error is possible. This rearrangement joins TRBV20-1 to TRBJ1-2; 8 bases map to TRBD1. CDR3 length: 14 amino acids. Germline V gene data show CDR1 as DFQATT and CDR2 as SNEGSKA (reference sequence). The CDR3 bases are TGCAGTGCTCGAGACAGGGGCGGGAACTATGGCTACACCTTC. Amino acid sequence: CSARDRGGNYGYTF.

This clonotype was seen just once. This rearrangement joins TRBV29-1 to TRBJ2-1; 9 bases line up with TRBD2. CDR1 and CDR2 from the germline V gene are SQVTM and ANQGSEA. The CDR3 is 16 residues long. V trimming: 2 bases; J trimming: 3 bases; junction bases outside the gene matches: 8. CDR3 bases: TGCAGCGTTGAACTTACGACTAGCGGACGCTACAATGAGCAGTTCTTC. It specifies CSVELTTSGRYNEQFF.

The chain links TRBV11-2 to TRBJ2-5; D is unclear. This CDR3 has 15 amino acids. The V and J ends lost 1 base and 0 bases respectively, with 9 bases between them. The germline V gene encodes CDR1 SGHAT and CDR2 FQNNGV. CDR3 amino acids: CASSLVNGYQETQYF. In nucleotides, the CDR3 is TGTGCCAGCAGCTTAGTAAACGGGTACCAAGAGACCCAGTACTTC.

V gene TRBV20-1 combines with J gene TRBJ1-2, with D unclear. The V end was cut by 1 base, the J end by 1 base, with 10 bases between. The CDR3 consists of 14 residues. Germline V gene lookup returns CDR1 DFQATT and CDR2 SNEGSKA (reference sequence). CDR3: CSARVQGYNYGYTF. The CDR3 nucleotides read TGCAGTGCTAGAGTTCAAGGGTATAACTATGGCTACACCTTC.

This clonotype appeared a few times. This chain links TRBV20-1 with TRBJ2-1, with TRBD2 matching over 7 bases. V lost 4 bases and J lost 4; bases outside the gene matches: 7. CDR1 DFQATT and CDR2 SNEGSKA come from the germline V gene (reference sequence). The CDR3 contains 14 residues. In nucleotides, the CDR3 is TGCAGTGCTACGGGCGGGAGTCTTTACAATGAGCAGTTCTTC. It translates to CSATGGSLYNEQFF.

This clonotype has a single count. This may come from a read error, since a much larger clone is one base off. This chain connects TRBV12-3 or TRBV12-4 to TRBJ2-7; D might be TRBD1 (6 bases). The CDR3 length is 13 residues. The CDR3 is CAGSPGQPYEQYF. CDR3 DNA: TGTGCCGGCAGTCCGGGACAACCCTACGAGCAGTACTTC.